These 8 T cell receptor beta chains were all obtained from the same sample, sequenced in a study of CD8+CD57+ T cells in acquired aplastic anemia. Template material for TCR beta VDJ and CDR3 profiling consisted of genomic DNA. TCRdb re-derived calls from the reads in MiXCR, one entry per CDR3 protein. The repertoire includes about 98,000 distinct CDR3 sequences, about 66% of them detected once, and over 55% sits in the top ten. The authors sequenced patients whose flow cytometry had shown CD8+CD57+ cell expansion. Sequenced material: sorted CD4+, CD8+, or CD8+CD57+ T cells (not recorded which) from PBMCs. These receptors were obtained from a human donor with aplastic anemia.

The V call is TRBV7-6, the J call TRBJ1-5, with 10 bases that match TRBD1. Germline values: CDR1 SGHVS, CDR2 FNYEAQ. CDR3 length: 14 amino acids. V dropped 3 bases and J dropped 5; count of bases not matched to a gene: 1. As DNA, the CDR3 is TGTGCCAGCAGCTTGGGACAGGGGCATCAGCCCCAGCATTTT. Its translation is CASSLGQGHQPQHF. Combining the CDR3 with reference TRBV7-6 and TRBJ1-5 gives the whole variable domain GAGVSQSPRYKVTKRGQDVALRCDPISGHVSLYWYRQALGQGPEFLTYFNYEAQQDKSGLPNDRFSAERPEGSISTLTIQRTEQRDSAMYRCASSLGQGHQPQHFGDGTRLSIL.

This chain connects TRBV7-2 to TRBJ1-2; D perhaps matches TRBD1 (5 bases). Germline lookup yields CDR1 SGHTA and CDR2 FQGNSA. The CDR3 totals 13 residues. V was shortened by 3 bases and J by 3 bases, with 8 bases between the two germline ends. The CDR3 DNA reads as TGTGCCAGCAGCTTGGGGCTTGACTATGGCTACACCTTC. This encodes CASSLGLDYGYTF.

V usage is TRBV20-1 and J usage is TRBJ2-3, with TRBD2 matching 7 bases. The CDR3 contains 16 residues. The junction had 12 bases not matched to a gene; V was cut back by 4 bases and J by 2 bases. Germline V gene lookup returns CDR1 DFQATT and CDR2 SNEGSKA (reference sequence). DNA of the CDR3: TGCAGTGCTAAAACTAGCGCCAGAGGAAACACAGATACGCAGTATTTT. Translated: CSAKTSARGNTDTQYF.

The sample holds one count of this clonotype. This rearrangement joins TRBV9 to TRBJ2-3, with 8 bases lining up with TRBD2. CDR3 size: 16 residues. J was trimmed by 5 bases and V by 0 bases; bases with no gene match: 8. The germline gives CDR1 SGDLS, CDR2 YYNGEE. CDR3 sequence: CASSVEAGGAGDTQYF. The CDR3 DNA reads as TGTGCCAGCAGCGTAGAGGCGGGAGGCGCTGGAGATACGCAGTATTTT.

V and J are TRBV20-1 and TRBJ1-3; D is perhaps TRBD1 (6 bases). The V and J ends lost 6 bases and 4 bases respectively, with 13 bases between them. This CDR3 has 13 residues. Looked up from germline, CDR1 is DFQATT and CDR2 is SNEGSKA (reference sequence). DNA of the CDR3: TGCAGTGCCCCACGGGGGCAGGGAAACACCATATATTTT. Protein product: CSAPRGQGNTIYF.

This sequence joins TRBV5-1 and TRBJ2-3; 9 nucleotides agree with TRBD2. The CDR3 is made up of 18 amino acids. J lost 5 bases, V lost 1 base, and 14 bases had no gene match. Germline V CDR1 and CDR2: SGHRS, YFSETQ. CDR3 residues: CASSLFSSGNLGGDTQYF. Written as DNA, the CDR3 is TGCGCCAGCAGCTTGTTTTCTAGCGGGAATTTGGGCGGAGATACGCAGTATTTT.

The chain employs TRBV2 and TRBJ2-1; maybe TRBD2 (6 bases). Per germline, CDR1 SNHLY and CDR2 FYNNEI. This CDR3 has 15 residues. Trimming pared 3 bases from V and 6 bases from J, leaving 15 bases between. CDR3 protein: CASSDIGRGINEQFF. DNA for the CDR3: TGTGCCAGCAGTGACATAGGGCGGGGAATCAATGAGCAGTTCTTC.

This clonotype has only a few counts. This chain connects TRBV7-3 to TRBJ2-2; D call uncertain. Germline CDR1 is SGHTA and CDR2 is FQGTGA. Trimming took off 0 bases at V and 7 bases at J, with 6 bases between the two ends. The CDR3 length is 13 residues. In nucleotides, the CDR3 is TGTGCCAGCAGCTTAACTAGGGTCGGGGAGCTGTTTTTT. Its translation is CASSLTRVGELFF.